This T cell receptor (beta chain) comes out of a study of blood T cell repertoires in COVID-19 (dated by TCRdb to between 2020 and 2021). Background on the whole study: Collaborator samples came from the United States, Italy and Spain and covered acute and convalescent phases of COVID-19. The material from the prospective study consisted of cDNA or gDNA derived from T cells, B-cell-depleted T cells, or PBMCs. The dataset comprised deeply sampled blood TCRbeta repertoires from subjects exposed to, actively infected with, or recovered from COVID-19. The repertoires were released in a freely available public database meant as a resource for research on the immune response to SARS-CoV-2. Samples were obtained from the ongoing ImmuneRACE study (first 160 participants) and from over 1,000 subjects provided by 6 global collaborators. Nearly every sample came with metadata listing a de-identified subject ID, COVID-19 status, age in years and sex. Where available, HLA class I and class II types were obtained from metadata supplied by the sample provider rather than from assay-based typing. The full study reports these points: Clinical and demographic metadata were provided uncurated, with the amount varying by source and participant.

As for this clone: Its antigen remains undetermined. No per-base quality is available; no much larger clone lies one base away.

TCRbeta CDR3 regions were amplified from genomic DNA by means of the immunoSEQ Assay, a bias-controlled multiplex PCR. Per the source publication's procedure: Nucleated cell counts per sample were estimated from amplification of reference gene primers within the assay. To quantify the absolute abundance of each unique TCRbeta CDR3 rearrangement, sequence reads were collapsed and filtered. For each sample, productive Simpson clonality was calculated as the square root of Simpson's diversity index over productive rearrangements. This is the immuneACCESS table as TCRdb keeps it, with only in-frame sequences that have V and J called. A part of the clones is gone; compared with another copy, unresolved V genes explain less than half, and the rest is unexplained. That table furnishes V, J and clone size, whereas the DNA furnished D and trimming. The sample table contains 200,000 or so clones; only one count was recorded for around 80% of them. The ten largest clones represent about 6.9% of the sample.

Whole blood was collected in K2EDTA tubes by collaborating institutions according to the institutions' own protocols. For TCRbeta analysis, collaborators shipped samples in one of three forms: frozen whole blood, isolated PBMCs, or DNA extracted from either of those sample types. Relative to germline, V is 4 bases shorter and J is 0 bases shorter, with 12 bases between their ends. CDR1 is given as SNHLY and CDR2 as FYNNEI, both from the germline V gene. Reading from cysteine to phenylalanine, the CDR3 counts 15 amino acids. Of the read, only the CDR3 DNA is kept; its 45 bases are in frame from base 1.

This chain joins TRBV2 to TRBJ2-5; the D segment could be TRBD2, given 5 matching bases. The sample consisted of peripheral blood. The TCR was taken from a human donor with acute or convalescent COVID-19. The donor label of this sample is uncertain. The CDR3 is CASSVSGKYQETQYF. The bases are TGTGCCAGCAGTGTTTCCGGGAAGTACCAAGAGACCCAGTACTTC. This CDR3, with the reference TRBV2 and TRBJ2-5 proteins standing in past its ends, gives the full variable domain EPEVTQTPSHQVTQMGQEVILRCVPISNHLYFYWYRQILGQKVEFLVSFYNNEISEKSEIFDDQFSVERPDGSNFTLKIRSTKLEDSAMYFCASSVSGKYQETQYFGPGTRLLVL.